This T cell receptor beta chain stems from a study of cytomegalovirus exposure and HLA in healthy donors. V was shortened by 4 bases and J by 0 bases, with 4 bases between the two germline ends. This CDR3 has 13 residues. Per the germline V gene, CDR1 is MNHEY and CDR2 is SVGAGI. PCR amplification relied on 60 Vbeta primers (plus 13 Jbeta primers). Measured with immunoSEQ multiplex PCR; TCRdb has only the in-frame clones, and not every one. This sample lists about 110,000 clones; its ten largest clones have under 7%. The TCR originated in a man in his forties in good health and CMV-seropositive. The chain links TRBV6-5 to TRBJ1-3; D gene unclear. The sample consisted of PBMCs. The CDR3 DNA reads TGTGCCAGCAGTTTGGCCTCTGGAAACACCATATATTTT. Protein product: CASSLASGNTIYF.